These T cell receptor beta chains were read from a single sample in a study of cytomegalovirus exposure and HLA in healthy donors. Measured with immunoSEQ multiplex PCR; TCRdb has only the in-frame clones, and not every one. Of under 110,000 clones listed, more than 65% are singletons. Sequenced material: PBMCs. These receptor sequences come from a woman aged 50 to 60 in good health and CMV-seropositive. Each CDR3 is given with its conserved first and last residue. The order of the fields is V gene, D gene, J gene, clone size, CDR3 protein, CDR3 DNA. A D gene is named only where the DNA matches it firmly. Not all rows give a size; the values are once, few, many and, for expanded clones, a class.

>TRBV5-1|-|TRBJ1-1|-
CASSSQGMGNTEAFF
TGCGCCAGCAGCTCACAGGGAATGGGGAACACTGAAGCTTTCTTT
>TRBV7-2|TRBD1|TRBJ1-1|few
CASSWGQGEAFF
TGTGCCAGCAGCTGGGGACAGGGTGAAGCTTTCTTT
>TRBV9|-|TRBJ1-2|-
CASTSNYGYTF
TGTGCCAGCACCTCTAACTATGGCTACACCTTC
>TRBV7-6|-|TRBJ1-1|-
CASSLGQNTEAFF
TGTGCCAGCAGCTTAGGGCAGAACACTGAAGCTTTCTTT
>TRBV6-1|-|TRBJ2-7|-
CVSREPGSADEQYF
TGTGTCAGCAGGGAGCCCGGCTCCGCCGACGAGCAGTACTTC
>TRBV28|-|TRBJ2-2|-
CASSSRGTGELFF
TGTGCCAGTTCATCGCGGGGCACCGGGGAGCTGTTTTTT
>TRBV18|TRBD1|TRBJ1-3|-
CASSPMRQGLLGNTIYF
TGTGCCAGCTCACCCATGAGACAGGGTCTGCTTGGAAACACCATATATTTT
>TRBV18|-|TRBJ1-6|-
CASSSSGVWNSPLHF
TGTGCCAGCTCATCCAGCGGGGTGTGGAATTCACCCCTCCACTTT
>TRBV7-9|TRBD1|TRBJ1-1|-
CSSSFRGDEAFF
TGTTCCAGCAGCTTCAGGGGGGACGAAGCTTTCTTT
>TRBV5-4|-|TRBJ1-3|-
CASSLDQGTGNTIYF
TGTGCCAGCAGCTTAGATCAGGGGACAGGAAACACCATATATTTT
>TRBV30|TRBD1|TRBJ2-3|-
CAWSYNFGQGAAGTQYF
TGTGCCTGGAGTTATAACTTCGGACAGGGAGCCGCGGGTACGCAGTATTTT
>TRBV5-1|TRBD2|TRBJ2-3|-
CASSSRTSVDTQYF
TGCGCCAGCAGCTCGAGGACTAGCGTGGATACGCAGTATTTT
>TRBV28|-|TRBJ1-4|once
CASSGQAYEKLFF
TGTGCCAGCAGCGGACAAGCCTATGAAAAACTGTTTTTT
>TRBV5-4|-|TRBJ1-4|few
CASSASGVGYEKLFF
TGTGCCAGCAGCGCCTCAGGGGTCGGCTACGAAAAACTGTTTTTT
>TRBV4-3|TRBD1|TRBJ1-3|-
CASSLNPPGGGGNTIYF
TGCGCCAGCAGCCTAAATCCTCCAGGGGGAGGAGGAAACACCATATATTTT
>TRBV29-1|-|TRBJ1-2|-
CSVEVLAGWGYTF
TGCAGCGTTGAGGTTTTGGCAGGGTGGGGCTACACCTTC
>TRBV10-3|-|TRBJ2-1|-
CAISELAEQFF
TGTGCCATCAGTGAGTTAGCCGAGCAGTTCTTC
>TRBV5-4|-|TRBJ1-6|-
CASSPEEGSKLGNSPLHF
TGTGCCAGCAGCCCAGAGGAGGGTTCAAAGTTGGGTAATTCACCCCTCCACTTT
>TRBV29-1|TRBD1|TRBJ1-4|-
CSVGRGPANEKLFF
TGCAGCGTTGGCAGGGGGCCGGCTAATGAAAAACTGTTTTTT
>TRBV2|TRBD1|TRBJ1-1|-
CASSAGQARNTEAFF
TGTGCCAGCAGTGCGGGACAGGCCAGGAACACTGAAGCTTTCTTT
>TRBV5-1|TRBD1|TRBJ1-2|-
CASSPQAGTANYGYTF
TGCGCCAGCAGCCCACAAGCCGGGACAGCTAACTATGGCTACACCTTC
>TRBV2|-|TRBJ1-3|-
CASQTGGNTIYF
TGTGCCAGCCAGACAGGCGGAAACACCATATATTTT
>TRBV29-1|TRBD2|TRBJ2-3|few
CSVGPGLAGGDTQYF
TGCAGCGTTGGACCGGGACTAGCGGGGGGAGATACGCAGTATTTT
>TRBV27|TRBD1|TRBJ1-5|-
CASRRQGGQQPQHF
TGTGCCAGCAGACGACAGGGTGGGCAACAGCCCCAGCATTTT
>TRBV6-5|TRBD1|TRBJ2-7|once
CASSYLPPGQGYEQYF
TGTGCCAGCAGTTACCTTCCTCCGGGACAGGGGTACGAGCAGTACTTC
>TRBV5-1|-|TRBJ2-3|-
CASSLTGGETDTQYF
TGCGCCAGCAGCTTGACAGGGGGGGAGACAGATACGCAGTATTTT
>TRBV7-2|TRBD1|TRBJ1-3|-
CASGEAGGTGGNTIYF
TGTGCCAGCGGGGAAGCCGGGGGGACAGGGGGAAACACCATATATTTT
>TRBV9|-|TRBJ1-3|-
CASSIRDIAGNTIYF
TGTGCCAGCAGCATACGGGACATCGCTGGAAACACCATATATTTT
>TRBV28|-|TRBJ2-7|few
CASSFESVPAYEQYF
TGTGCCAGCAGTTTTGAGTCCGTCCCTGCCTACGAGCAGTACTTC
>TRBV2|TRBD2|TRBJ2-5|-
CASGGLAGGQETQYF
TGTGCCAGCGGGGGACTAGCGGGGGGTCAAGAGACCCAGTACTTC
>TRBV7-9|-|TRBJ2-1|-
CASSADGGSYNEQFF
TGTGCCAGCAGCGCCGACGGAGGCTCCTACAATGAGCAGTTCTTC
>TRBV7-2|TRBD2|TRBJ2-3|-
CASSPLAGGPPDTQYF
TGTGCCAGCAGCCCACTAGCGGGGGGGCCCCCAGATACGCAGTATTTT
>TRBV18|-|TRBJ2-7|-
CASSRIQGRGYEQYF
TGTGCCAGCTCACGCATACAGGGCAGGGGCTACGAGCAGTACTTC
>TRBV6-1|TRBD2|TRBJ2-3|-
CASSSAGVSTDTQYF
TGTGCCAGCAGTTCAGCGGGAGTTAGCACAGATACGCAGTATTTT
>TRBV7-9|-|TRBJ1-4|-
CASVASGGLEKLFF
TGTGCCAGCGTCGCCTCGGGGGGGTTAGAAAAACTGTTTTTT
>TRBV9|TRBD2|TRBJ2-5|-
CASSVNLAGGPAETQYF
TGTGCCAGCAGCGTAAATCTAGCGGGGGGTCCCGCAGAGACCCAGTACTTC
>TRBV29-1|-|TRBJ2-2|-
CSVGQGPNAGELFF
TGCAGCGTTGGGCAGGGGCCGAACGCCGGGGAGCTGTTTTTT
>TRBV28|TRBD2|TRBJ2-4|-
CATLWAGGNIQYF
TGTGCCACCCTGTGGGCGGGGGGCAACATTCAGTACTTC
>TRBV6-1|TRBD1|TRBJ1-6|-
CASSETGTGDSPLHF
TGTGCCAGCAGTGAGACCGGGACAGGAGATTCACCCCTCCACTTT
>TRBV4-3|TRBD1|TRBJ1-2|once
CASSQVQGGGYTF
TGCGCCAGCAGCCAAGTACAGGGGGGAGGCTACACCTTC
>TRBV10-2|TRBD1|TRBJ1-2|-
CASTRDRVLDYGYTF
TGCGCCAGCACCCGGGACAGGGTTTTGGACTATGGCTACACCTTC
>TRBV7-8|-|TRBJ2-7|few
CASSLARSFYEQYF
TGTGCCAGCAGCTTAGCCCGGAGCTTCTACGAGCAGTACTTC
>TRBV30|-|TRBJ2-1|-
CAWSGQGYNEQFF
TGTGCCTGGAGTGGGCAGGGCTACAATGAGCAGTTCTTC
>TRBV5-1|TRBD1|TRBJ1-6|-
CVSSKGQGNRSPLHF
TGCGTCAGCAGCAAAGGACAGGGGAATCGCTCACCCCTCCACTTT
>TRBV6-1|TRBD1|TRBJ1-1|-
CASSGQVNTEAFF
TGTGCCAGCTCGGGACAGGTGAACACTGAAGCTTTCTTT
>TRBV19|-|TRBJ2-7|-
CASSLEAQASYEQYF
TGTGCCAGTAGTCTTGAAGCACAGGCATCCTACGAGCAGTACTTC
>TRBV29-1|TRBD1|TRBJ2-7|once
CSVRTGAYEQYF
TGCAGCGTCCGGACAGGGGCCTACGAGCAGTACTTC